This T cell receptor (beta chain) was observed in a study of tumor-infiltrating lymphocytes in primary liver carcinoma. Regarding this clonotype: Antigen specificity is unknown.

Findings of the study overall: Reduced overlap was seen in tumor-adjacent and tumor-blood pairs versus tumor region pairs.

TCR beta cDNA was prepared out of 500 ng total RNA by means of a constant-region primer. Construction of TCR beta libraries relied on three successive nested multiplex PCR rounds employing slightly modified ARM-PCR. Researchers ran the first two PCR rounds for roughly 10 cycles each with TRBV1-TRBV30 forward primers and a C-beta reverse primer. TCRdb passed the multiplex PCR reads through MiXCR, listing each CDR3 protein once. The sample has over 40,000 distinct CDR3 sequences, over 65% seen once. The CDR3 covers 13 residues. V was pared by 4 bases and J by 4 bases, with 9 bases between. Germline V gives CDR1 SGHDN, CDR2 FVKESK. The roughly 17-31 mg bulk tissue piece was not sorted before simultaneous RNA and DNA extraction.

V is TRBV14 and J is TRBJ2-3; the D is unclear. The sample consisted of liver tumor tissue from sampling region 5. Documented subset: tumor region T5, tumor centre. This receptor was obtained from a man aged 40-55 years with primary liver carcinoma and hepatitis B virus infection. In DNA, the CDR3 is TGTGCCAGCAGCCTCAGGAGTTCAGATACGCAGTATTTT. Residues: CASSLRSSDTQYF.